This T cell receptor (beta chain) originates from a study of CD8 T cells in Susac syndrome. Reverse transcription of roughly 0.45 to 1 ug RNA was carried out with random hexamers. TCRdb redid the calling of the immunoSEQ multiplex PCR reads with MiXCR, one entry per CDR3 protein. The table shows nearly 70,000 distinct CDR3 sequences, with 85% to 95% occurring only once. CDR3 length equals 15 residues. V lost 0 bases and J 7 bases, leaving 16 bases between the germline ends. Germline V CDR1 and CDR2: SGHNT, YYREEE (reference sequence). The chain carries TRBV5-4 and TRBJ1-1; D ambiguous. Input material: CD8+ T cells from PBMCs. The source of this sequence is a human donor in good health. The CDR3 here is CASSLAAGGMGEAFF. CDR3 nucleotides: TGTGCCAGCAGCTTGGCCGCGGGAGGCATGGGTGAAGCTTTCTTT.